Below, 26 T cell receptor beta chains from the same sample are listed, as sequenced in a study of beta chain features in type 1 diabetes. Study-wide findings and caveats: All four CD4+ subsets from Type 1 diabetes patients carried moderately but significantly shorter TCRB CDR3s.

As every portion of the isolated RNA was reverse transcribed, the sequencing read expressed TCRB transcripts. The table came from immunoSEQ multiplex PCR; TCRdb's copy has only in-frame clones and leaves some out. The sample records roughly 350,000 clones, around 10% being singletons. Their antigens remain unidentified. Material for sequencing was central memory CD4+ T cells from blood. The receptors originated from a man aged 25-45 years with type 1 diabetes.

V is TRBV7-2 and J is TRBJ1-2, with 8 bases matching TRBD1. CDR1 and CDR2 (germline): SGHTA, FQGNSA. This CDR3 region has 12 residues. Trimming removed 8 bases from V and 6 bases from J; junction bases left unmatched: 5. The CDR3 spells CASGQGAHGYTF. The DNA for the CDR3 is TGTGCCAGCGGCCAGGGGGCGCATGGCTACACCTTC.

This chain uses TRBV28 with TRBJ1-2; 7 nucleotides line up with TRBD1. V gave up 6 bases and J gave up 4 bases; unmatched junction bases: 14. CDR3 size: 16 residues. CDR1 and CDR2 from the germline V gene are MDHEN and SYDVKM. The CDR3 DNA is TGTGCCAGCAGACTACCTTATCGGGACAGCTCCTATGGCTACACCTTC. Its protein product is CASRLPYRDSSYGYTF.

In this sample, this clone turned up a few times. The chain carries TRBV29-1 and TRBJ2-7, with a weak D call TRBD2 (5 bases). Germline lookup yields CDR1 SQVTM and CDR2 ANQGSEA. Deletions cut 7 bases from V and 5 bases from J, with 21 bases between. This CDR3 contains 14 residues. The CDR3 is CSARLSVTTDEQYF. The CDR3 nucleotides read TGCAGCGCGAGACTATCCGTCACCACCGACGAGCAGTACTTC.

This clone was seen repeatedly, ten times or more. V usage is TRBV10-3 and J usage is TRBJ2-2; 7 nucleotides match TRBD2. The CDR3 runs to 13 residues. Germline CDR1 is ENHRY and CDR2 is SYGVKD. Germline trimming cut 9 bases from V and 7 bases from J; bases unmatched to any gene: 8. CDR3 in amino acids: CAMAGVGDGELFF. The CDR3 nucleotides are TGTGCCATGGCGGGAGTAGGGGACGGGGAGCTGTTTTTT.

A few counts support this clone. V gene TRBV7-8 combines with J gene TRBJ2-1, with no clear D. Germline CDR1 reads SGHVS; CDR2 reads FQNEAQ. Trimming removed 5 bases at V and 2 bases at J, with 13 bases between. The length of the CDR3 is 15 residues. CDR3: CASSPRRTPYNEQFF. In DNA, the CDR3 is TGTGCCAGCAGCCCCAGACGTACCCCCTACAATGAGCAGTTCTTC.

The rearrangement joins TRBV19 to TRBJ1-2; D is unresolved. The CDR3 extends over 14 amino acids. CDR1 LNHDA and CDR2 SQIVND come from the germline V gene (reference sequence). V lost 1 base and J 1 base, leaving 7 bases between the germline ends. Here the CDR3 DNA reads TGTGCCAGTAGTATAGGACACAGTAACTATGGCTACACCTTC. Amino acid sequence: CASSIGHSNYGYTF.

This rearrangement joins TRBV27 to TRBJ2-1, with D hard to call. The germline V and J ends were trimmed by 6 bases and 1 base, with 7 bases remaining between them. Germline CDR1 is MNHEY and CDR2 is SMNVEV (reference sequence). This CDR3 comprises 13 residues. The CDR3 loop is CASRGISYNEQFF. DNA for the CDR3: TGTGCCAGCAGGGGGATATCCTACAATGAGCAGTTCTTC.

This clone was counted only a few times. The V call is TRBV7-9, the J call TRBJ1-1; D uncertain. V was trimmed by 7 bases and J by 1 base, leaving 16 bases between them. Germline CDR1 SEHNR, CDR2 FQNEAQ (reference sequence). The CDR3 is 15 amino acids. The DNA for the CDR3 is TGTGCCAGCACCACTCAGAGGGCAACGAACACTGAAGCTTTCTTT. Amino acid sequence: CASTTQRATNTEAFF.

Remarks on this clone: The junction departs from the called germline gene at one end, perhaps through a read error. The chain uses TRBV6-5 and TRBJ2-1; 11 bases line up with TRBD2. The CDR3 runs to 13 residues. Germline-derived CDR1 and CDR2 are MNHEY and SVGAGI. CDR3 in DNA: TGTACCAGCAGCAGACTAGCGGGGAATGAGCAGTTCTTC. Translated, it gives CTSSRLAGNEQFF.

The rearrangement joins TRBV7-9 to TRBJ1-1; the D is unclear. The CDR3 consists of 11 residues. CDR1 and CDR2 from the germline V gene are SEHNR and FQNEAQ (reference sequence). Trimming left V 4 bases short and J 11 bases short, with 11 bases between. The CDR3 sequence is CASSSGPSAFF. CDR3 in DNA: TGTGCCAGCAGCTCCGGGCCGTCGGCTTTCTTT.

This clone was seen only a few times. The rearrangement links TRBV28 to TRBJ1-5; D is uncertain. The CDR3 extends over 15 amino acids. Deletions cut 6 bases from V and 2 bases from J, with 14 bases between. The germline V gene has CDR1 MDHEN and CDR2 SYDVKM. This CDR3 is CASSSSGGGNQPQHF. The DNA of the CDR3 is TGTGCCAGCAGCTCCTCTGGTGGGGGCAATCAGCCCCAGCATTTT.

This CDR3 reads CASSPDRTTDTQYF. The CDR3 bases are TGTGCCAGCAGCCCGGACAGGACCACAGATACGCAGTATTTT. This sequence joins TRBV6-6 and TRBJ2-3; TRBD1 matches at 7 bases. The J segment lost 2 bases and the V segment lost 6 bases, leaving 5 bases of the junction unmatched. The germline V gene has CDR1 MNHNY and CDR2 SVGAGI (reference sequence). The CDR3 runs 14 residues.

V is TRBV27 and J is TRBJ1-5; no firm D call. The CDR3 extends over 15 amino acids. The germline V gene encodes CDR1 MNHEY and CDR2 SMNVEV (reference sequence). V was cut by 2 bases and J by 4 bases, with 12 bases left in between. The CDR3 region is CASSLTAPGNQPQHF. CDR3 in DNA: TGTGCCAGCAGTTTAACAGCCCCTGGGAATCAGCCCCAGCATTTT.

This clone was recorded at least ten times. This chain connects TRBV14 to TRBJ1-4, with D maybe TRBD1 (6 bases). The germline V and J ends were trimmed by 3 bases and 7 bases, with 15 bases remaining between them. The CDR3 length is 15 residues. Germline V gene data show CDR1 as SGHDN and CDR2 as FVKESK. The DNA of the CDR3 is TGTGCCAGCAGCCAGATTCAGGGGATCGCTGAAAAACTGTTTTTT. It specifies CASSQIQGIAEKLFF. The variable domain in full, with the rest retrieved from reference TRBV14 and TRBJ1-4, is EAGVTQFPSHSVIEKGQTVTLRCDPISGHDNLYWYRRVMGKEIKFLLHFVKESKQDESGMPNNRFLAERTGGTYSTLKVQPAELEDSGVYFCASSQIQGIAEKLFFGSGTQLSVL.

The chain carries TRBV7-3 and TRBJ2-5; D is perhaps TRBD1 (6 bases). The length of the CDR3 is 15 residues. The V end was cut by 5 bases, the J end by 5 bases, with 18 bases between. CDR1 and CDR2 (germline): SGHTA, FQGTGA. The CDR3 region has the DNA TGTGCCAGCAGCCTCCAACAGGGAAATTTTGAGACCCAGTACTTC. It encodes CASSLQQGNFETQYF.

This clone was seen once. A much larger clone is a single base away; this may be a read error. Other DNA variants within this sample encode the same CDR3. V usage is TRBV7-2 and J usage is TRBJ2-7; D is unclear. The CDR3 has 12 residues. V was pared by 9 bases and J by 2 bases, with 11 bases between. CDR1 and CDR2 from the germline V gene are SGHTA and FQGNSA. CDR3 loop: CASTPLTYEQYF. CDR3 coding DNA: TGTGCCAGTACCCCCTTGACCTACGAGCAGTACTTC.

This chain connects TRBV11-2 to TRBJ2-7, with TRBD2 matching over 7 bases. The CDR3 spans 15 residues. CDR1 SGHAT and CDR2 FQNNGV come from the germline V gene. J lost 3 bases, V lost 1 base, and 6 bases had no gene match. The CDR3 DNA reads as TGTGCCAGCAGCTTAGGCCTAGCGGCAAACTACGAGCAGTACTTC. This translates into CASSLGLAANYEQYF.

This clone was counted a few times. The V gene is TRBV5-1, the J gene TRBJ2-7; D is possibly TRBD1 or TRBD2 (5 bases each). This CDR3 is built from 14 residues. V was cut by 2 bases and J by 3 bases, with 12 bases left in between. Germline V gene sequence: CDR1 SGHRS, CDR2 YFSETQ. The CDR3 DNA follows: TGCGCCAGCAGCTTTGGGGGAGATCTCTACGAGCAGTACTTC. Translation gives CASSFGGDLYEQYF. Full variable domain (missing parts from reference TRBV5-1 and TRBJ2-7): KAGVTQTPRYLIKTRGQQVTLSCSPISGHRSVSWYQQTPGQGLQFLFEYFSETQRNKGNFPGRFSGRQFSNSRSEMNVSTLELGDSALYLCASSFGGDLYEQYFGPGTRLTVT.

A few counts support this clone. The rearrangement links TRBV14 to TRBJ2-1; D not resolved. Germline CDR1 reads SGHDN; CDR2 reads FVKESK. This CDR3 region has 13 residues. V was cut by 3 bases and J by 1 base, with 4 bases left in between. The CDR3 region has the DNA TGTGCCAGCAGCCAGGCTTCCTACAATGAGCAGTTCTTC. Translating gives CASSQASYNEQFF.

J is TRBJ1-2 and V is TRBV5-6; the match to TRBD1 covers 9 bases. The CDR3 has 15 amino acids. CDR1 and CDR2 (germline): SGHDT, YYEEEE. The V segment lost 6 bases and the J segment 2 bases; nucleotides outside the gene matches: 8. Written as DNA, the CDR3 is TGTGCCAGCAACTCCAGGACAGGGGCCAACTATGGCTACACCTTC. The encoded protein is CASNSRTGANYGYTF.

The J gene is TRBJ2-7, the V gene TRBV20-1; no reliable D call. V dropped 3 bases and J dropped 2 bases, with 5 bases sitting between them. This CDR3 spans 11 amino acids. Per germline, CDR1 DFQATT and CDR2 SNEGSKA (reference sequence). The CDR3 DNA reads TGCAGTGCTAGGTTCACCTACGAGCAGTACTTC. Amino acids: CSARFTYEQYF.

The rearrangement uses TRBV4-2 and TRBJ2-7; 9 positions agree with TRBD1. CDR1 is LGHNA and CDR2 is YNFKEQ in the germline V gene. The CDR3 loop spans 14 amino acids. V gave up 2 bases and J gave up 4 bases; unmatched junction bases: 3. CDR3: CASSQIDRGYEQYF. CDR3 nucleotide sequence: TGTGCCAGCAGCCAAATAGACAGGGGGTACGAGCAGTACTTC.

This rearrangement joins TRBV7-3 to TRBJ2-1, with 7 nucleotides matching TRBD1. CDR3 size: 14 residues. With 5 bases clipped from V and 6 bases from J, the junction kept 7 bases outside the gene matches. From germline, CDR1 is SGHTA and CDR2 FQGTGA. DNA of the CDR3: TGTGCCAGCAGCCCCGACAGGGCGCGCAATGAGCAGTTCTTC. The encoded protein is CASSPDRARNEQFF. Full variable domain (remainder filled in from reference TRBV7-3 and TRBJ2-1): GAGVSQTPSNKVTEKGKYVELRCDPISGHTALYWYRQSLGQGPEFLIYFQGTGAADDSGLPNDRFFAVRPEGSVSTLKIQRTERGDSAVYLCASSPDRARNEQFFGPGTRLTVL.

The chain couples TRBV7-9 to TRBJ2-7, with 7 bases that match TRBD1. Germline loops: CDR1 SEHNR, CDR2 FQNEAQ (reference sequence). The V segment lost 3 bases and the J segment 6 bases; nucleotides outside the gene matches: 11. The CDR3 covers 15 residues. CDR3 sequence reads: CASSFAGTVGGEQYF. The CDR3, as DNA: TGTGCCAGCAGCTTCGCCGGGACAGTGGGTGGCGAGCAGTACTTC. The full variable domain, with the rest looked up from reference TRBV7-9 and TRBJ2-7, is DTGVSQNPRHKITKRGQNVTFRCDPISEHNRLYWYRQTLGQGPEFLTYFQNEAQLEKSRLLSDRFSAERPKGSFSTLEIQRTEQGDSAMYLCASSFAGTVGGEQYFGPGTRLTVT.

The chain joins TRBV7-6 to TRBJ2-1, with TRBD2 identical over 12 bases. The CDR3 has 18 amino acids. From germline, CDR1 is SGHVS and CDR2 FNYEAQ. The V and J ends lost 2 bases and 7 bases, in that order; junction bases with no gene match: 12. The CDR3 nucleotides are TGTGCCAGCAGCTTATTGACTAGCGGGAGAATGGGGGAAAATGAGCAGTTCTTC. It encodes CASSLLTSGRMGENEQFF.

This clone was found a few times. This chain joins TRBV4-3 and TRBJ1-1; D is perhaps TRBD1 (6 bases). V was cut by 3 bases and J by 5 bases, with 13 bases left in between. CDR3 length: 14 amino acids. The germline V gene encodes CDR1 LGHNA and CDR2 YSLEER. The CDR3 nucleotides are TGCGCCAGCAGCCAGCAAGACGGGACAACTGAAGCTTTCTTT. It yields the protein CASSQQDGTTEAFF.